The sequence of this T cell receptor (beta chain) was determined in a study of post-analysis software for immune sequencing data. The CDR3 loop spans 16 amino acids. The V and J ends lost 2 bases and 4 bases, in that order; junction bases with no gene match: 7. Looked up from germline, CDR1 is MNHNS and CDR2 is SASEGT. On this clonotype itself: Antigen unknown.

Study-level results: Four or five TRBV segments (TRBV5-6, TRBV5-1 and TRBV20-1 among them) occurred more frequently in patients than in controls.

Built from TCR beta cDNA, the libraries had unique molecular identifiers in them. TCRdb independently ran MiXCR on the PCR reads; one entry per CDR3 protein. This sample has about 820,000 distinct CDR3 sequences; roughly 50% occur once, and the top ten carry approximately 4.2%. The rearrangement links TRBV6-1 to TRBJ2-3; 9 bases are a match to TRBD2. The source of this sequence is a girl aged 5 to 17 with multiple sclerosis. The sample consisted of blood. In nucleotides, the CDR3 is TGTGCCAGCAGTGAATTGGCGGGAGGGCCCCCAGATACGCAGTATTTT. This translates into CASSELAGGPPDTQYF.